These T cell receptor beta chains were read from a single sample in a study of T cells in Graves' hyperthyroidism and ophthalmopathy. TCRdb re-called the multiplex PCR reads through MiXCR, storing one row per CDR3 protein. The sample consists of a few hundred thousand distinct CDR3 sequences, around 14% of them appearing once. The sample comprised blood. The receptors here all came from a woman aged 25-40 years with Graves' hyperthyroidism. Both conserved end residues are part of each CDR3. The order of the fields is clone size, J gene, V gene, D gene, CDR3 protein, CDR3 DNA. The D gene is left open where the match is weak. The size of a clone is reported for some rows only, either as once, few or many, or as a class for expanded clones.

once,TRBJ2-7,TRBV27,NA,CASSQDRGSEQYF,TGTGCCAGCAGTCAAGATAGAGGGAGCGAGCAGTACTTC
many,TRBJ2-1,TRBV3-1,TRBD2,CASSRGLAEYNEQFF,TGTGCCAGCAGCCGCGGACTAGCGGAGTACAATGAGCAGTTCTTC
many,TRBJ2-1,TRBV28,NA,CASSPHSTSSYNEQFF,TGTGCCAGCAGTCCCCACTCGACTAGCTCCTACAATGAGCAGTTCTTC
many,TRBJ2-7,TRBV20-1,NA,CSARWFSEGEQYF,TGCAGTGCCCGATGGTTCAGCGAGGGCGAGCAGTACTTC
NA,TRBJ2-5,TRBV7-9,TRBD2,CASSEGLARETQYF,TGTGCCAGCAGCGAGGGACTAGCTCGGGAGACCCAGTACTTC
NA,TRBJ1-6,TRBV3-1,NA,CASSSRAGRDSPLHF,TGTGCCAGCAGCTCGCGTGCGGGCCGGGATTCACCCCTCCACTTT
NA,TRBJ2-7,TRBV4-1,NA,CASSPFGISHEQYF,TGCGCCAGCAGCCCCTTCGGGATCTCCCACGAGCAGTACTTC
many,TRBJ2-1,TRBV27,TRBD2,CASSWGLAADNEQFF,TGTGCCAGCAGTTGGGGACTAGCGGCTGACAATGAGCAGTTCTTC
many,TRBJ2-7,TRBV28,NA,CASSFQGPSYEQYF,TGTGCCAGCAGTTTTCAGGGGCCGTCCTACGAGCAGTACTTC
NA,TRBJ2-1,TRBV29-1,NA,CSVVPREKNNEQFF,TGCAGCGTTGTGCCCCGGGAAAAAAACAATGAGCAGTTCTTC
NA,TRBJ2-1,TRBV5-1,NA,CASSQTQPGDNEQFF,TGCGCCAGCAGCCAGACCCAGCCCGGCGACAATGAGCAGTTCTTC
many,TRBJ1-4,TRBV18,NA,CASSPPYAATNEKLFF,TGTGCCAGCTCACCACCCTACGCCGCAACTAATGAAAAACTGTTTTTT
NA,TRBJ2-3,TRBV14,TRBD2,CASSQGVAGAGHSTDTQYF,TGTGCCAGCAGCCAAGGAGTGGCGGGAGCCGGCCATAGCACAGATACGCAGTATTTT
few,TRBJ2-7,TRBV3-1,TRBD2,CASSQESRLALSGEQYF,TGTGCCAGCAGCCAAGAGTCTAGACTAGCTCTGAGTGGGGAGCAGTACTTC
NA,TRBJ2-7,TRBV7-9,TRBD2,CASSFSGSSIEQYF,TGTGCCAGCAGCTTCAGCGGGAGCTCAATCGAGCAGTACTTC
NA,TRBJ2-7,TRBV20-1,NA,CSARDFAVEQYF,TGCAGTGCTAGAGATTTCGCTGTCGAGCAGTACTTC
many,TRBJ2-4,TRBV28,NA,CASSMLRGVRNFQYF,TGTGCCAGCAGTATGCTCAGGGGAGTTCGAAACTTTCAGTACTTC
NA,TRBJ2-3,TRBV7-9,TRBD2,CASSFSLRASGQTDTQYF,TGTGCCAGCAGCTTCTCCCTTCGGGCTAGCGGACAAACGGATACGCAGTATTTT
NA,TRBJ2-1,TRBV28,TRBD2,CASNVGTSDYNEQFF,TGTGCCAGCAACGTCGGGACTAGCGATTACAATGAGCAGTTCTTC
many,TRBJ1-2,TRBV7-9,NA,CASSLDAGHGYTF,TGTGCCAGCAGCTTAGATGCGGGCCATGGCTACACCTTC
NA,TRBJ2-1,TRBV11-3,NA,CASSLGRYSYNEQFF,TGTGCCAGCAGCTTAGGCAGGTACTCCTACAATGAGCAGTTCTTC
few,TRBJ2-1,TRBV12-3/TRBV12-4,TRBD2,CASSVGLAGYDEQFF,TGTGCCAGCAGTGTTGGGTTAGCGGGATACGATGAGCAGTTCTTC
few,TRBJ2-2,TRBV5-1,NA,CASSIPGTGNTGELFF,TGCGCCAGCAGCATTCCCGGGACGGGCAACACCGGGGAGCTGTTTTTT
many,TRBJ2-3,TRBV25-1,NA,CASTGRGWILTDTQYF,TGTGCCAGCACTGGACGTGGATGGATACTCACAGATACGCAGTATTTT
many,TRBJ2-2,TRBV5-1,NA,CASSLVGPGELFF,TGCGCCAGCAGCTTGGTAGGGCCCGGGGAGCTGTTTTTT
many,TRBJ2-3,TRBV5-6,NA,CASSFGGRGDTQYF,TGTGCCAGCAGCTTCGGGGGGCGCGGGGATACGCAGTATTTT
few,TRBJ2-1,TRBV10-2,NA,CASSVSDYNEQFF,TGCGCCAGCAGTGTTTCGGACTACAATGAGCAGTTCTTC
few,TRBJ2-1,TRBV12-3/TRBV12-4,NA,CASSFGASSNEQFF,TGTGCCAGCAGTTTCGGGGCTAGCTCCAATGAGCAGTTCTTC
many,TRBJ2-1,TRBV13,TRBD2,CASSLGLAGGGNEQFF,TGTGCCAGCAGCTTAGGACTAGCGGGAGGAGGTAATGAGCAGTTCTTC
few,TRBJ2-7,TRBV6-4,TRBD2,CASSEGGSGRFGYEQYF,TGTGCCAGCAGTGAGGGGGGTAGCGGGAGATTTGGCTACGAGCAGTACTTC
NA,TRBJ2-2,TRBV4-1,NA,CASSQGSSVVSGELFF,TGCGCCAGCAGCCAAGGGTCTAGCGTAGTTTCCGGGGAGCTGTTTTTT
NA,TRBJ2-1,TRBV19,TRBD1,CASSEPGQDISFYNEQFF,TGTGCCAGTAGTGAACCGGGACAGGATATTTCATTCTACAATGAGCAGTTCTTC
many,TRBJ2-7,TRBV2,TRBD2,CASRSWAGVRYEQYF,TGTGCCAGCAGGAGCTGGGCGGGAGTTCGATACGAGCAGTACTTC
many,TRBJ1-4,TRBV6-1,NA,CASSEAPPTNEKLFF,TGTGCCAGCAGTGAAGCGCCTCCAACTAATGAAAAACTGTTTTTT
few,TRBJ2-3,TRBV29-1,TRBD2,CSVVGGSGGNTQYF,TGCAGCGTTGTGGGGGGGTCGGGGGGGAATACGCAGTATTTT
many,TRBJ2-3,TRBV2,TRBD1,CASRGQGARSTDTQYF,TGTGCCAGCAGGGGACAGGGGGCGCGGAGCACAGATACGCAGTATTTT
NA,TRBJ2-1,TRBV28,NA,CASQDSYNEQFF,TGTGCCAGCCAGGACAGTTACAATGAGCAGTTCTTC
NA,TRBJ2-1,TRBV28,NA,CASSFFMGVQFF,TGTGCCAGCAGTTTTTTCATGGGGGTGCAGTTCTTC
many,TRBJ2-7,TRBV4-1,TRBD1,CASSQDQDRAAYEQYF,TGCGCCAGCAGCCAAGATCAGGACAGGGCGGCGTACGAGCAGTACTTC
many,TRBJ1-5,TRBV28,TRBD1,CASTHTTGGRDQPQHF,TGTGCCAGCACCCACACGACAGGGGGCCGAGATCAGCCCCAGCATTTT
many,TRBJ1-1,TRBV9,TRBD1,CASSVEGAPLAKGNTEAFF,TGTGCCAGCAGCGTAGAGGGGGCCCCTCTGGCTAAGGGGAACACTGAAGCTTTCTTT
few,TRBJ1-2,TRBV5-1,NA,CASSLDGSEVYGYTF,TGCGCCAGCAGCTTGGACGGCTCCGAGGTGTATGGCTACACCTTC
NA,TRBJ1-4,TRBV7-9,NA,CASSYSGEHEKLFF,TGTGCCAGCAGCTATTCAGGGGAGCACGAAAAACTGTTTTTT
many,TRBJ2-7,TRBV4-2,NA,CASSTRAHGDEQYF,TGTGCCAGCAGCACCCGGGCCCATGGGGACGAGCAGTACTTC
NA,TRBJ1-1,TRBV12-3/TRBV12-4,TRBD1,CASGGQTREAFF,TGTGCCAGCGGGGGACAGACCCGTGAAGCTTTCTTT
many,TRBJ2-7,TRBV24-1,NA,CATGNTIGGRYEQYF,TGTGCCACCGGCAACACCATTGGTGGGCGCTACGAGCAGTACTTC
many,TRBJ2-3,TRBV27,TRBD2,CASSGLADTDTQYF,TGTGCCAGCAGCGGACTAGCGGACACAGATACGCAGTATTTT
few,TRBJ2-2,TRBV14,TRBD2,CASSQPLGGTSGTSNTGELFF,TGTGCCAGCAGCCAACCCCTGGGGGGGACTAGCGGGACCTCGAACACCGGGGAGCTGTTTTTT
NA,TRBJ2-5,TRBV5-1,TRBD1,CASSATGQGAETQYF,TGCGCCAGCAGCGCGACGGGACAGGGGGCGGAGACCCAGTACTTC
NA,TRBJ2-1,TRBV5-1,NA,CASSQTSLSYNEQFF,TGCGCCAGCAGCCAGACTAGTCTGTCCTACAATGAGCAGTTCTTC
NA,TRBJ2-3,TRBV28,NA,CASSSSGNTQYF,TGTGCCAGCAGCTCCTCGGGGAATACGCAGTATTTT
NA,TRBJ2-1,TRBV20-1,TRBD2,CSASFAGGFNEQFF,TGCAGTGCTAGCTTTGCGGGAGGCTTTAATGAGCAGTTCTTC
few,TRBJ2-1,TRBV5-6,NA,CASSLTHEGYYEQFF,TGTGCCAGCAGCCTTACTCACGAGGGTTACTATGAGCAGTTCTTC
NA,TRBJ2-1,TRBV7-9,NA,CASSLGPDEQFF,TGTGCCAGCAGCTTAGGGCCCGATGAGCAGTTCTTC
many,TRBJ2-6,TRBV7-2,NA,CASSLGGSGANVLTF,TGTGCCAGCAGCTTAGGGGGATCTGGGGCCAACGTCCTGACTTTC
NA,TRBJ2-7,TRBV2,NA,CASSDAGTGPYEQYF,TGTGCCAGCAGTGATGCCGGGACCGGACCCTACGAGCAGTACTTC
many,TRBJ2-1,TRBV20-1,TRBD2,CSARDFLGLEHEQFF,TGCAGTGCTAGAGATTTTTTGGGACTAGAACATGAGCAGTTCTTC